These 8 T cell receptor beta chains came from one sample sequenced in a study of cytomegalovirus exposure and HLA in healthy donors. It was with 60 Vbeta and 13 Jbeta primers that the PCR ran. Clones were sequenced by immunoSEQ multiplex PCR, and TCRdb holds only the in-frame ones, with some missing. The sample includes approximately 100,000 clones, roughly three quarters of them seen just once. Sequencing was performed on PBMCs. All receptors come from a woman aged 40 to 49 in good health and CMV-seronegative.

This clone was seen a single time. In nucleotides, the CDR3 is TGTGCCAGCAGCGTAGGCACAGTTTTTCCCTACGAGCAGTACTTC. Its translation is CASSVGTVFPYEQYF. The rearrangement uses TRBV9 and TRBJ2-7; D remains unclear. Germline CDR1 and CDR2: SGDLS and YYNGEE. The CDR3 length is 15 residues. V shed 0 bases and J shed 2 bases, with 12 bases lying between them. Full variable domain (missing parts from reference TRBV9 and TRBJ2-7): DSGVTQTPKHLITATGQRVTLRCSPRSGDLSVYWYQQSLDQGLQFLIQYYNGEERAKGNILERFSAQQFPDLHSELNLSSLELGDSALYFCASSVGTVFPYEQYFGPGTRLTVT.

V gene TRBV30 combines with J gene TRBJ1-5; tentative D call: TRBD1 (5 bases). The V gene's germline CDR1 is GTSNPN and CDR2 SVGIG (reference sequence). The V and J ends lost 1 base and 3 bases respectively, with 7 bases between them. The length of the CDR3 is 13 residues. The CDR3 here is CAWSGQNNQPQHF. In DNA, the CDR3 is TGTGCCTGGAGTGGACAGAACAATCAGCCCCAGCATTTT.

The chain uses TRBV7-9 and TRBJ2-7; 7 nucleotides align to TRBD2. Germline loops: CDR1 SEHNR, CDR2 FQNEAQ (reference sequence). This CDR3 contains 14 residues. J gave up 3 bases and V 1 base, and 3 bases lay outside the gene matches. CDR3 amino acids: CASSLVGEGYEQYF. The CDR3, as DNA: TGTGCCAGCAGCTTAGTAGGGGAGGGCTACGAGCAGTACTTC.

This clone was counted a few times. CDR3 in amino acids: CASSLQGPHRTEAFF. In DNA, the CDR3 is TGTGCCAGCAGCTTACAGGGGCCCCATCGCACTGAAGCTTTCTTT. The chain carries TRBV5-6 and TRBJ1-1; 7 positions match TRBD1. Losses at the gene ends were 2 bases for V and 4 bases for J; bases not matched to a gene: 8. The CDR3 is made up of 15 amino acids. Germline V lookup: CDR1 SGHDT, CDR2 YYEEEE.

This chain's CDR3 is CASSEQGLNTEAFF. Written as DNA, the CDR3 is TGTGCCAGCAGCGAGCAGGGTTTGAACACTGAAGCTTTCTTT. V is TRBV11-3 and J is TRBJ1-1; TRBD1 is a possible D gene (5 bases). The CDR3 has 14 amino acids. Trimming took 5 bases from V and 0 from J, leaving 10 bases between them. The germline V gene encodes CDR1 SGHNT and CDR2 YENEEA. The whole variable domain, remainder taken from reference TRBV11-3 and TRBJ1-1, is EAGVVQSPRYKIIEKKQPVAFWCNPISGHNTLYWYLQNLGQGPELLIRYENEEAVDDSQLPKDRFSAERLKGVDSTLKIQPAELGDSAVYLCASSEQGLNTEAFFGQGTRLTVV.

This sequence joins TRBV4-2 and TRBJ2-3, with TRBD2 matching 12 bases. The V and J ends lost 6 bases and 2 bases, in that order; junction bases with no gene match: 6. The CDR3 loop spans 16 amino acids. In germline, CDR1 is LGHNA, CDR2 YNFKEQ. CDR3 region: CASRGLAGGDTDTQYF. CDR3 DNA sequence: TGTGCCAGCAGGGGACTAGCGGGTGGAGACACAGATACGCAGTATTTT.

V is TRBV5-1 and J is TRBJ2-1; 8 bases align to TRBD2. The CDR3 has 15 residues. Trimming at V came to 0 bases and at J to 8 bases, leaving 7 bases not matched to a gene. Per the germline V gene, CDR1 is SGHRS and CDR2 is YFSETQ. The CDR3 region has the DNA TGCGCCAGCAGCTTGGTAGCGGGACGGGAGCATGAGCAGTTCTTC. It encodes CASSLVAGREHEQFF.

The genes are TRBV4-3 and TRBJ1-6, with a weak D call TRBD1 (5 bases). This CDR3 comprises 15 residues. V was cut by 0 bases and J by 10 bases, with 13 bases left in between. CDR1 is LGHNA and CDR2 is YSLEER in the germline V gene. The chain's CDR3 is CASSQEAQGRSPLHF. In DNA, the CDR3 is TGCGCCAGCAGCCAAGAGGCCCAGGGTCGGTCACCCCTCCACTTT.